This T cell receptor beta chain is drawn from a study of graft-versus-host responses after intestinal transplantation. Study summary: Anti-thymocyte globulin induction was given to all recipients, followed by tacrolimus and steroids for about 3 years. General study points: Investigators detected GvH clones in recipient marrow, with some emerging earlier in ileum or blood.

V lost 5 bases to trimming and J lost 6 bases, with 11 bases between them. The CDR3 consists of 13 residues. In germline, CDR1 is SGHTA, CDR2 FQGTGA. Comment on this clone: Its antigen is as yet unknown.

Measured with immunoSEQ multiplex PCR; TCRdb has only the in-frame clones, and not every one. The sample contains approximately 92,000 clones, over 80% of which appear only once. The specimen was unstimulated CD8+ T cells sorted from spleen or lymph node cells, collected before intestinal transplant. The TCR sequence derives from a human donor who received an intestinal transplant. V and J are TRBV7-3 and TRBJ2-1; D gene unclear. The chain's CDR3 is CASSQVPGNEQFF. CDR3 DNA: TGTGCCAGCAGCCAGGTACCGGGCAATGAGCAGTTCTTC.